This passage covers 20 T cell receptor beta chains from one sample sequenced in a study of blood T cell repertoires in COVID-19. Clones were sequenced by immunoSEQ multiplex PCR, and TCRdb holds only the in-frame ones, with some missing. The sample records about 100,000 clones, 70% to 80% being singletons. The sequenced sample consisted of peripheral blood. The receptors come from a man aged 70-80 years with active or convalescent COVID-19.

The sample holds a few counts of this clone. The chain employs TRBV5-6 and TRBJ2-7, with 7 bases matching TRBD1. Trimming removed 4 bases from V and 4 bases from J; junction bases left unmatched: 5. The CDR3 runs to 13 residues. CDR1 and CDR2 from the germline V gene are SGHDT and YYEEEE. The CDR3 DNA reads TGTGCCAGCAGCCCACAGGGGAATTACGAGCAGTACTTC. Its translation is CASSPQGNYEQYF.

V usage is TRBV5-4 and J usage is TRBJ2-2; 9 nucleotides line up with TRBD1. The germline gives CDR1 SGHNT, CDR2 YYREEE (reference sequence). CDR3 length: 18 amino acids. The J segment lost 5 bases and the V segment lost 3 bases, leaving 14 bases of the junction unmatched. The DNA for the CDR3 is TGTGCCAGCAGCTCAAGCAAGCCGGACAGGGGACAGACCGGGGAGCTGTTTTTT. Amino acid sequence: CASSSSKPDRGQTGELFF.

V gene TRBV7-2 combines with J gene TRBJ1-2; 7 nucleotides line up with TRBD1. Germline values: CDR1 SGHTA, CDR2 FQGNSA. The trim removed 0 bases at V and 7 bases at J, leaving 2 bases unmatched. This CDR3 region has 13 residues. The chain's CDR3 is CASSLAGTAGYTF. In nucleotides, the CDR3 is TGTGCCAGCAGCTTAGCGGGGACAGCTGGCTACACCTTC.

The genes are TRBV5-5 and TRBJ2-7; 11 positions match TRBD1. This CDR3 comprises 16 residues. Trimming took 2 bases from V and 2 from J; bases not matched to a gene: 6. Germline assignment: CDR1 SGHKS and CDR2 YYEKEE (reference sequence). This CDR3 is CASSLHRDRGTYEQYF. CDR3 DNA: TGTGCCAGCAGCTTACACCGGGACAGGGGGACCTACGAGCAGTACTTC.

This clone appeared a single time. The chain employs TRBV30 and TRBJ1-6; weak D call: TRBD1 (5 bases). The CDR3 sequence is 12 residues long. CDR1 and CDR2 from the germline V gene are GTSNPN and SVGIG (reference sequence). With 7 bases removed from V and 5 bases from J, the gap between germline ends came to 9 bases. CDR3 sequence: CASGPDNSPLHF. The CDR3 region has the DNA TGTGCCTCGGGACCAGATAATTCACCCCTCCACTTT.

The CDR3 nucleotides read TGTGCCAGTAATCCAGGACAGGGGATCAACGAGCAGTACTTC. Translating gives CASNPGQGINEQYF. The genes are TRBV19 and TRBJ2-7, with 9 bases that match TRBD1. This CDR3 spans 14 amino acids. Germline CDR1 is LNHDA and CDR2 is SQIVND (reference sequence). V shed 7 bases, J shed 5 bases, and the junction held 9 bases outside the gene matches.

The genes are TRBV30 and TRBJ1-3; TRBD1 is a possible D gene (6 bases). Trimming took 0 bases from V and 4 from J, leaving 7 bases between them. Germline-derived CDR1 and CDR2 are GTSNPN and SVGIG (reference sequence). This CDR3 region has 13 residues. The CDR3 is CAWSVQGGNTIYF. As DNA, the CDR3 is TGTGCCTGGAGTGTACAGGGCGGAAACACCATATATTTT.

The gene calls are TRBV29-1 and TRBJ2-5; D not resolved. CDR3 size: 13 residues. The germline V and J ends were trimmed by 6 bases and 5 bases, with 16 bases remaining between them. Germline V gene lookup returns CDR1 SQVTM and CDR2 ANQGSEA. This CDR3 is CSVPFPTEETQYF. As DNA, the CDR3 is TGCAGCGTCCCCTTCCCGACGGAGGAGACCCAGTACTTC.

Ten or more counts support this clone. The chain couples TRBV7-6 to TRBJ2-1, with 9 bases matching TRBD2. Per the germline V gene, CDR1 is SGHVS and CDR2 is FNYEAQ. The CDR3 runs 15 residues. Trimming took 3 bases from V and 8 from J; bases not matched to a gene: 8. The CDR3 loop reads CASSLGLAGVHEQFF. The CDR3, as DNA: TGTGCCAGCAGCTTGGGACTAGCTGGCGTACATGAGCAGTTCTTC. Supplemented by reference TRBV7-6 and TRBJ2-1, the full variable domain reads GAGVSQSPRYKVTKRGQDVALRCDPISGHVSLYWYRQALGQGPEFLTYFNYEAQQDKSGLPNDRFSAERPEGSISTLTIQRTEQRDSAMYRCASSLGLAGVHEQFFGPGTRLTVL.

V is TRBV20-1 and J is TRBJ1-2, with TRBD1 as a possible D gene (6 bases). The CDR3 is 12 residues long. V was cut by 3 bases and J by 7 bases, with 12 bases left in between. Germline V CDR1 and CDR2: DFQATT, SNEGSKA (reference sequence). Here the CDR3 DNA reads TGCAGTGCTAGTAACCTAGGGGGTGGCTACACCTTC. It codes for CSASNLGGGYTF.

This clone was counted between two and nine times. This chain links TRBV28 with TRBJ1-4, with 9 bases that match TRBD1. The ends lost 7 bases at V and 2 bases at J; junction bases unmatched: 11. Germline loops: CDR1 MDHEN, CDR2 SYDVKM. This CDR3 is built from 17 residues. CDR3 in DNA: TGTGCCAGCAACACAGGGGGCGGATTCGTCACTAATGAAAAACTGTTTTTT. It specifies CASNTGGGFVTNEKLFF.

This sequence joins TRBV7-8 and TRBJ1-5; 9 bases fit TRBD1. This CDR3 region has 16 residues. The germline V gene has CDR1 SGHVS and CDR2 FQNEAQ. Losses at the gene ends were 0 bases for V and 7 bases for J; bases not matched to a gene: 7. The CDR3 region has the DNA TGTGCCAGCAGCTTAGCGGGGGGACAGGGTTTGCAGCCCCAGCATTTT. It specifies CASSLAGGQGLQPQHF.

The rearrangement joins TRBV12-5 to TRBJ1-2; a possible D gene is TRBD1 (5 bases). Germline V gives CDR1 LGHNT, CDR2 FRNRAP. The CDR3 totals 14 residues. Trimming stripped 5 bases from V and 8 bases from J, with 18 bases between. DNA of the CDR3: TGTGCTAGTGGTCCGCCCTCCAGGGAACGGGGCTACACCTTC. Translation gives CASGPPSRERGYTF.

V gene TRBV6-5 combines with J gene TRBJ1-1, with 7 positions matching TRBD1. CDR3 size: 15 residues. After removal of 8 bases from V and 4 bases from J, the junction contained 13 bases not matched to a gene. Germline CDR1 MNHEY, CDR2 SVGAGI. The CDR3 sequence is CASHPRQGSVTEAFF. In nucleotides, the CDR3 is TGTGCCAGCCATCCTCGACAGGGTTCGGTCACTGAAGCTTTCTTT.

V is TRBV18 and J is TRBJ1-2; TRBD1 might be the D (5 bases). V lost 3 bases, J lost 3 bases, and 8 bases lay in between. This CDR3 region has 13 residues. Germline V gene data show CDR1 as KGHSH and CDR2 as LQKENI. Here the CDR3 DNA reads TGTGCCAGCTCACCTGACAGCCACTATGGCTACACCTTC. Protein: CASSPDSHYGYTF.

V usage is TRBV4-1 and J usage is TRBJ2-3; a possible D gene is TRBD1 (7 bases). Deletions cut 3 bases from V and 4 bases from J, with 14 bases between. Germline V gene lookup returns CDR1 MGHRA and CDR2 YSYEKL. CDR3 length: 15 amino acids. CDR3 region: CASSQDRRASDTQYF. CDR3 DNA sequence: TGCGCCAGCAGCCAGGACAGGAGGGCCTCAGATACGCAGTATTTT.

This clone appeared a few times. Other DNA sequences in the sample encode the same CDR3. The chain combines TRBV5-1 with TRBJ2-3, with D possibly being TRBD2 (6 bases). The V and J ends lost 2 bases and 0 bases respectively, with 10 bases between them. Germline V gives CDR1 SGHRS, CDR2 YFSETQ. The CDR3 length is 15 residues. CDR3 protein: CASSLGSGSTDTQYF. CDR3 DNA sequence: TGCGCCAGCAGCTTAGGGAGCGGGAGCACAGATACGCAGTATTTT.

This chain connects TRBV9 to TRBJ2-1; weak D call: TRBD1 (5 bases). From germline, CDR1 is SGDLS and CDR2 YYNGEE. V lost 2 bases to trimming and J lost 8 bases, with 17 bases between them. The CDR3 extends over 15 amino acids. The CDR3 here is CASSVRQTGHDEQFF. CDR3 coding DNA: TGTGCCAGCAGCGTCCGACAGACCGGGCATGATGAGCAGTTCTTC. Combining the CDR3 with reference TRBV9 and TRBJ2-1 gives the whole variable domain DSGVTQTPKHLITATGQRVTLRCSPRSGDLSVYWYQQSLDQGLQFLIQYYNGEERAKGNILERFSAQQFPDLHSELNLSSLELGDSALYFCASSVRQTGHDEQFFGPGTRLTVL.

This clone was detected only a few times. The rearrangement uses TRBV24-1 and TRBJ2-7; tentatively, D is TRBD1 (6 bases). CDR1 and CDR2 from the germline V gene are KGHDR and SFDVKD. The germline V and J ends were trimmed by 4 bases and 4 bases, with 13 bases remaining between them. The CDR3 is 14 residues long. The CDR3 protein is CATSDNRDIYEQYF. In DNA form, the CDR3 reads TGTGCCACCAGTGACAACCGGGACATTTACGAGCAGTACTTC.

The chain combines TRBV18 with TRBJ2-7, with 7 bases that match TRBD1. The CDR3 is 14 residues long. Germline V CDR1 and CDR2: KGHSH, LQKENI. The V segment lost 5 bases and the J segment 4 bases; nucleotides outside the gene matches: 8. The CDR3 DNA reads TGTGCCAGCTCATCCACCGACAGGGAGTACGAGCAGTACTTC. It encodes CASSSTDREYEQYF.